This TCR beta chain was captured in a study of T cells in localized non-small cell lung cancer. General observations from the study: Patients showing higher blood T cell density tended to see longer overall survival. Only one tumor region was sequenced, so heterogeneity remains possible. The study detected a median about 60 of the top 100 tumor clones in adjacent lung.

The CDR3 totals 15 residues. CDR1 and CDR2 from the germline V gene are MDHEN and SYDVKM. V was cut by 6 bases and J by 5 bases, with 19 bases left in between. Remarks on this clone: The target antigen is unknown.

Repertoires were generated with immunoSEQ multiplex PCR, while TCRdb's copy carries only in-frame clones and drops some. The sample comprises about 16,000 clones, roughly 90% of which are singletons, and 0.9% to 1.5% rests with the top ten. The sequence derives from a woman aged 40-75 years with stage III lung adenocarcinoma. The genes are TRBV28 and TRBJ1-1, with D maybe TRBD1 (6 bases). The source material was peripheral blood mononuclear cells, sampled before any cancer treatment. CDR3 nucleotide sequence: TGTGCCAGCAGCCCTGGCGGGGGGGGGCAGACTGAAGCTTTCTTT. It encodes CASSPGGGGQTEAFF.